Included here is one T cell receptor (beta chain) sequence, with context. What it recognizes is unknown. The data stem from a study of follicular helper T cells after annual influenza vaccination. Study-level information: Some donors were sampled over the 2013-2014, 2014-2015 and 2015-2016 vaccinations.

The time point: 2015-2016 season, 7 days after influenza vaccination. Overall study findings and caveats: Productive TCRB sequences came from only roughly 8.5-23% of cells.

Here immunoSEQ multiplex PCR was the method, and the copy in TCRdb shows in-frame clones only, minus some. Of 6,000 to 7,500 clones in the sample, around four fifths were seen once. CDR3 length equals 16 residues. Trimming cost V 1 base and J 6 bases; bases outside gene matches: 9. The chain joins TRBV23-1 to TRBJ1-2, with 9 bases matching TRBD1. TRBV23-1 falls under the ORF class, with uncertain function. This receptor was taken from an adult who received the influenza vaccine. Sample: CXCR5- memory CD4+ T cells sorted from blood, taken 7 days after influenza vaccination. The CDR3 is CASSQFGQGMENGYTF. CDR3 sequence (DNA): TGCGCCAGCAGTCAATTTGGACAGGGGATGGAGAATGGCTACACCTTC.